Included here is one T cell receptor (beta chain) sequence, with context. The data were taken from a study of blood T cell repertoires in COVID-19. The CDR3 totals 15 residues. Trimming removed 3 bases at V and 4 bases at J, with 14 bases between. The V gene's germline CDR1 is KGHDR and CDR2 SFDVKD. Sequencing was performed with immunoSEQ multiplex PCR; in TCRdb, only in-frame clones are kept and a portion is missing. The sample records about 50,000 clones, roughly 90% being singletons. The sequenced material came from peripheral blood. This TCR came from a human donor in a cohort sampled during active COVID-19. The chain joins TRBV24-1 to TRBJ1-2, with D possibly being TRBD1 (5 bases). The CDR3 sequence is CATSDASSGGYGYTF. The DNA for the CDR3 is TGTGCCACCAGTGATGCTTCTTCCGGGGGCTATGGCTACACCTTC.